These T cell receptor beta chains were read from a single sample in a study of cytomegalovirus exposure and HLA in healthy donors. Some clones are missing from TCRdb's copy, which holds only in-frame ones; the method was immunoSEQ multiplex PCR. This table holds 75,000 to 90,000 clones. The sequencing input was PBMCs. The origin of the receptors is an older woman in good health and CMV-seronegative. CDR3s include the opening cysteine and the closing phenylalanine or tryptophan. D genes are given only for firm matches.

j_call,d_call,v_call,cdr3_aa,cdr3_nt
TRBJ2-7,NA,TRBV5-4,CASSFSRDTYEQYF,TGTGCCAGCAGCTTCTCCAGGGACACCTACGAGCAGTACTTC
TRBJ1-4,NA,TRBV5-1,CASSLGALGWGGVRSANEKLFF,TGCGCCAGCAGCTTGGGTGCGTTGGGGTGGGGAGGCGTCCGGTCAGCTAATGAAAAACTGTTTTTT
TRBJ2-1,TRBD2,TRBV6-6,CASSSLAGSSYNEQFF,TGTGCCAGCAGCTCCTTAGCGGGAAGCTCCTACAATGAGCAGTTCTTC
TRBJ1-5,NA,TRBV28,CASSSPGQGRQPQHF,TGTGCCAGCAGCTCTCCGGGCCAGGGGCGTCAGCCCCAGCATTTT
TRBJ2-5,NA,TRBV5-1,CASSRDTQETQYF,TGCGCCAGCAGCCGGGACACCCAAGAGACCCAGTACTTC
TRBJ2-5,TRBD2,TRBV19,CASSIDSGGPTETQYF,TGTGCCAGTAGTATAGATAGCGGGGGACCGACCGAGACCCAGTACTTC
TRBJ1-1,NA,TRBV7-9,CASSLNSGDFEAFF,TGTGCCAGCAGCTTAAATTCGGGGGATTTTGAAGCTTTCTTT
TRBJ2-7,TRBD2,TRBV6-6,CATASRLAVTYEQYF,TGTGCCACCGCTTCCCGGCTAGCGGTAACCTACGAGCAGTACTTC
TRBJ2-1,TRBD2,TRBV27,CASSFALAAPGDEQFF,TGTGCCAGCAGTTTCGCCCTAGCGGCCCCGGGGGATGAGCAGTTCTTC
TRBJ2-3,TRBD1,TRBV28,CASSLWQGADTQYF,TGTGCCAGCAGTTTATGGCAGGGGGCAGATACGCAGTATTTT
TRBJ2-7,NA,TRBV7-2,CASSPGGETGYEQYF,TGTGCCAGCAGCCCAGGAGGGGAGACGGGCTACGAGCAGTACTTC
TRBJ2-7,TRBD2,TRBV6-4,CASSLLTSGPPYEQYF,TGTGCCAGCAGCCTCCTGACTAGCGGGCCCCCCTACGAGCAGTACTTC
TRBJ2-7,TRBD1,TRBV29-1,CSVEARWGTGGYEQYF,TGCAGCGTTGAAGCTAGGTGGGGGACAGGGGGTTACGAGCAGTACTTC
TRBJ2-1,TRBD2,TRBV7-2,CASSFGGGGNEQFF,TGTGCCAGCAGCTTCGGCGGGGGGGGGAATGAGCAGTTCTTC
TRBJ1-5,NA,TRBV4-1,CASSQDGQGNQPQHF,TGCGCCAGCAGCCAAGATGGTCAGGGCAATCAGCCCCAGCATTTT
TRBJ1-2,TRBD1,TRBV28,CASSGDRGGYTF,TGTGCCAGCAGTGGGGACAGGGGAGGCTACACCTTC